The present entry profiles one T cell receptor (beta chain) with its context. It lacks a known antigen. No base-level quality is on record; no much larger clone is a single base apart. Sequencing was performed on an Illumina NovaSeq 6000. Using 5'RACE with constant-segment primers, TCRalpha and TCRbeta cDNA libraries were constructed, with sample barcodes and unique molecular identifiers added in the process. Trizol reagent was used to extract RNA from every sample. Libraries were amplified in two PCR steps, with a second sample barcode and Illumina TruSeq adapters added in the second step. The libraries were sequenced on an Illumina NovaSeq using 2 x 150 bp paired-end reads. Per the authors' processing: Reads were demultiplexed and collapsed into UMI-guided consensus sequences with migec v1.2.7. With mixcr v2.1.11, UMI consensuses were aligned to TRA and TRB V and J templates and assembled into clonotypes. A clonotype was counted as expanded or contracted only when both edgeR and NoisET called the clonotype significant, with the noise models trained on biological replicates. edgeR calls used a false discovery rate-adjusted p below 0.01 and a log2 fold-change threshold of 1. PCA with hierarchical clustering of max-normalized trajectories of the 1000 most abundant clonotypes was used as exploratory dynamics analysis. Each responding clone was given a CD4 or CD8 phenotype based on the CD4+ and CD8+ repertoires, which had been sequenced separately. TCRdb cleaned the public reads at Q25 with fastp, built clones with MiXCR and kept in-frame beta chains. Rows matching on CDR3 protein sequence are summarized as one entry with the most common DNA and genes. The V and J calls and clone size come from TCRdb's table, not from the authors' own analysis. Across this sample there are 400,000 to 500,000 distinct CDR3 sequences, with 20% seen only once. In total, the top ten clones hold roughly 8.4% of the sample.

The data were obtained in a study of T-cell memory formation after mild COVID-19 (dated by TCRdb to about 2021). With regard to the full study: TCR sequence clusters from the two donors were found to be largely donor specific. In a couple of donors, T-cell clones that expanded and contracted after mild COVID-19 were followed by sequencing TCRalpha and TCRbeta repertoires longitudinally. Two young, previously healthy adult volunteers made up the cohort, one male and one female.

Trimming removed 1 base from V and 4 bases from J, leaving 14 bases between the germline ends. Including the terminal cysteine and phenylalanine, the CDR3 comprises 15 residues. The only DNA kept is the CDR3, 45 bases in frame from the first base. Ficoll-Paque density gradient centrifugation was the method used to isolate PBMCs. Findings and caveats that apply to the study as a whole: The second-wave clones that peaked on day 37 were not confirmed to be SARS-CoV-2 specific. Only two mild cases were covered by the study, and larger cohorts that include severe cases with pre-infection samples were considered necessary. From day 15 to 85, contracting clones showed balanced CD4/CD8 phenotypes, whereas a second wave of clones that expanded from day 15 to 37 leaned towards CD4+. The detection of some responding clones in pre-infection memory suggests that pre-existing cross-reactive memory T cells joined the SARS-CoV-2 response. Contracting CD4+ clones appeared mostly in the CM and EM memory subsets, whereas CD8+ clones were enriched in EMRA.

This receptor was identified in an adult woman who had mild COVID-19 (a few samples of this study predate the infection). The sample titles of this study are shuffled in the database, so cell type and time point are left out; the donor was told from shared clones. Rearrangement joined TRBV12-3 or TRBV12-4 to TRBJ2-7; possibly the D gene is TRBD1, per 6 matching bases. The sample comprised PBMCs or a T cell subset sorted from them (not recorded which). The CDR3 is CASSLVGDTPYEQYF. The DNA sequence is given as TGTGCCAGCAGTTTAGTGGGGGACACCCCTTACGAGCAGTACTTC.